This T cell receptor (beta chain) comes out of a study of T cells in Graves' hyperthyroidism and ophthalmopathy. Researchers took RNA transcripts and amplified the TCR beta CDR3 regions from them. The HTBI primer set drove a first-round RT-PCR of the TCR CDR3. TCRdb passed the multiplex PCR reads through MiXCR, listing each CDR3 protein once. The sample holds 330,000 or so distinct CDR3 sequences; about a sixth are singletons and the top ten take around 15%. This CDR3 contains 16 residues. Germline loops: CDR1 SNHLY, CDR2 FYNNEI. J lost 1 base, V lost 6 bases, and 6 bases had no gene match. The study, taken as a whole, reports: The authors' 13 V-J model separated ophthalmopathy from stable hyperthyroidism.

Lactation, pregnancy, other autoimmune disease or uncontrolled infection led to exclusion of patients. Based on clinical symptoms, serum thyroxine and TRAb, thyroid ultrasound and orbital computed tomography, diagnoses were reached. In its sample, this clonotype was seen many times. Its antigen is not known. Input material: blood. The V and J genes are TRBV2 and TRBJ2-5; 12 bases are a match to TRBD2. The sequence derives from a woman between 35 and 50 years old with Graves' ophthalmopathy. The CDR3 DNA sequence: TGTGCCAGCAGCTCTCAACTAGCGGGAGGCCAAGAGACCCAGTACTTC. Amino acids: CASSSQLAGGQETQYF.